This T cell receptor beta chain was documented in a study of CD8+CD57+ T cells in acquired aplastic anemia. Study background: Across the sorted CD4+ and CD8+ cells, DNA amounts averaged approximately 3 ug.

CDR3 and TCR beta VDJ profiling relied on a genomic DNA template. Each CDR3 protein is one row after TCRdb ran MiXCR on the reads. The data hold around 150,000 distinct CDR3 sequences, with approximately 43% observed a single time. The CDR3 contains 16 residues. Germline trimming cut 0 bases from V and 8 bases from J; bases unmatched to any gene: 9. Germline V gene sequence: CDR1 MGHRA, CDR2 YSYEKL. This clonotype has a single count. Sequencing was done on a sample of sorted CD4+, CD8+, or CD8+CD57+ T cells (not recorded which) from PBMCs. The clonotype was recovered from a human donor in good health. The chain recombines TRBV4-1 with TRBJ2-1; 8 nucleotides match TRBD2. CDR3 sequence: CASSQDDGTRYHEQFF. The CDR3 DNA follows: TGCGCCAGCAGCCAAGATGACGGGACTAGGTACCATGAGCAGTTCTTC.